What follows are 32 T cell receptor beta chains derived from one specimen sequenced in a study of blood T cell repertoires in COVID-19 (dated by TCRdb to the early 2020s). The protocol used for the library was the immunoSEQ multiplex PCR assay. In TCRdb, the immuneACCESS table is reduced to in-frame sequences with V and J assigned. These tables do not hold every clone; where another copy was compared, an unresolved V gene accounts for under half, and the others remain unexplained. The sample table holds 390,000 or so clones, of which approximately 89% were seen once. The top ten constitute around 9.3% of the sample. The sample taken for sequencing was peripheral blood. These receptors were obtained from a woman aged 25 to 45 with COVID-19, enrolled during active disease.

The chain joins TRBV6-1 to TRBJ1-5, with 8 bases that match TRBD1. The CDR3 covers 13 residues. V lost 2 bases to trimming and J lost 7 bases; unmatched junction nucleotides: 1. Germline-derived CDR1 and CDR2 are MNHNS and SASEGT. The CDR3 sequence is CASSEQGAQPQHF. DNA of the CDR3: TGTGCCAGCAGTGAACAGGGGGCACAGCCCCAGCATTTT.

The genes are TRBV7-9 and TRBJ1-3; perhaps TRBD1 as D (6 bases). The germline gives CDR1 SEHNR, CDR2 FQNEAQ (reference sequence). This CDR3 is 16 amino acids long. The germline V and J ends were trimmed by 2 bases and 0 bases, with 11 bases remaining between them. DNA of the CDR3: TGTGCCAGCAGCTTAACAGGGCCGATCTCTGGAAACACCATATATTTT. It encodes CASSLTGPISGNTIYF.

The J gene is TRBJ1-6, the V gene TRBV30; no firm D call. V was trimmed by 7 bases and J by 3 bases, leaving 10 bases between them. From germline, CDR1 is GTSNPN and CDR2 SVGIG (reference sequence). The length of the CDR3 is 13 residues. CDR3 residues: CASNPGYNSPLHF. The CDR3 bases are TGTGCCTCAAATCCCGGCTATAATTCACCCCTCCACTTT.

The chain links TRBV5-5 to TRBJ2-6, with 12 positions matching TRBD1. V lost 4 bases and J lost 3; bases outside the gene matches: 8. The CDR3 contains 18 residues. Germline lookup yields CDR1 SGHKS and CDR2 YYEKEE (reference sequence). The CDR3 is CASSHPGQGAVGANVLTF. The DNA for the CDR3 is TGTGCCAGCAGCCATCCGGGACAGGGGGCTGTTGGGGCCAACGTCCTGACTTTC.

The genes are TRBV28 and TRBJ1-2; tentative D call: TRBD1 (5 bases). This CDR3 is 13 amino acids long. Germline lookup yields CDR1 MDHEN and CDR2 SYDVKM. V was clipped by 7 bases and J by 2 bases, with 11 bases between them. The CDR3 sequence is CASTVGVNYGYTF. In nucleotides, the CDR3 is TGTGCCAGCACGGTAGGGGTAAACTATGGCTACACCTTC.

This rearrangement joins TRBV19 to TRBJ2-5; D might be TRBD2 (6 bases). This CDR3 is built from 15 residues. V shed 0 bases and J shed 5 bases, with 13 bases lying between them. Germline V gene data show CDR1 as LNHDA and CDR2 as SQIVND (reference sequence). CDR3 region: CASSIETGEMETQYF. The CDR3 nucleotides read TGTGCCAGTAGTATAGAGACGGGAGAGATGGAGACCCAGTACTTC.

This chain joins TRBV6-5 and TRBJ2-5, with D hard to call. The CDR3 is 13 residues long. Trimming removed 2 bases at V and 2 bases at J, with 6 bases between. CDR1 is MNHEY, CDR2 SVGAGI, per germline. The CDR3 sequence: CASSYAAQETQYF. The DNA of the CDR3 is TGTGCCAGCAGTTACGCTGCGCAAGAGACCCAGTACTTC.

This chain connects TRBV5-6 to TRBJ2-1; the D is unclear. Trimming stripped 0 bases from V and 0 bases from J, with 4 bases between. Germline V gene sequence: CDR1 SGHDT, CDR2 YYEEEE. The CDR3 consists of 14 residues. The CDR3, as DNA: TGTGCCAGCAGCTTGGGAGTCTCCTACAATGAGCAGTTCTTC. Encoded protein: CASSLGVSYNEQFF.

The rearrangement links TRBV27 to TRBJ1-2; the D gene is possibly TRBD1 (6 bases). V was clipped by 6 bases and J by 10 bases, with 21 bases between them. The CDR3 is made up of 14 amino acids. Germline assignment: CDR1 MNHEY and CDR2 SMNVEV (reference sequence). CDR3 nucleotides: TGTGCCAGCAGACCAACCACAGGGCGCCCGGACTACACCTTC. Its protein product is CASRPTTGRPDYTF.

The chain links TRBV11-2 to TRBJ1-4, with TRBD1 matching over 7 bases. CDR3 length: 16 amino acids. The germline CDR1 and CDR2 sequences are SGHAT and FQNNGV. V gave up 2 bases and J gave up 6 bases; unmatched junction bases: 9. This CDR3 reads CASSLRYQGEDEKLFF. CDR3 in DNA: TGTGCCAGCAGCTTACGATACCAGGGGGAGGATGAAAAACTGTTTTTT.

This clone has a handful of counts. The chain has TRBV13 and TRBJ1-1, with a possible D match to TRBD1 (5 bases). The germline V gene encodes CDR1 PRHDT and CDR2 FYEKMQ (reference sequence). Trimming shortened V by 3 bases and J by 7 bases, and 6 bases separated the two germline ends. CDR3 size: 11 residues. In nucleotides, the CDR3 is TGTGCCAGCAGCTTTCAGGGTGAAGCTTTCTTT. Translated: CASSFQGEAFF.

V and J are TRBV7-9 and TRBJ2-2; TRBD1 agrees at 8 bases. Losses at the gene ends were 2 bases for V and 2 bases for J; bases not matched to a gene: 7. There are 17 residues in the CDR3. The germline V gene encodes CDR1 SEHNR and CDR2 FQNEAQ (reference sequence). The CDR3 here is CASSLTHGQGNTGELFF. CDR3 DNA: TGTGCCAGCAGCTTAACCCACGGACAGGGTAACACCGGGGAGCTGTTTTTT.

The chain employs TRBV5-8 and TRBJ1-5; possibly TRBD1 for D (6 bases). Trimming shortened V by 2 bases and J by 0 bases, and 12 bases separated the two germline ends. Germline V gene sequence: CDR1 SGHTS, CDR2 YDEGEE. This CDR3 has 16 residues. CDR3 DNA sequence: TGTGCCAGCAGCTTCCGGTGGGACATTAGCAATCAGCCCCAGCATTTT. Its protein product is CASSFRWDISNQPQHF. The full variable domain, in which reference TRBV5-8 and TRBJ1-5 provide the parts outside the CDR3, is EAGVTQSPTHLIKTRGQQATLRCSPISGHTSVYWYQQALGLGLQFLLWYDEGEERNRGNFPPRFSGRQFPNYSSELNVNALELEDSALYLCASSFRWDISNQPQHFGDGTRLSIL.

The chain combines TRBV19 with TRBJ1-5; D remains ambiguous. CDR3 length: 14 residues. CDR1 is LNHDA and CDR2 is SQIVND in the germline V gene (reference sequence). V was clipped by 3 bases and J by 7 bases, with 13 bases between them. The CDR3 is CASSISGGAQPQHF. CDR3 DNA sequence: TGTGCCAGTAGTATTTCGGGAGGTGCCCAGCCCCAGCATTTT.

In its sample, this clone was seen once. The V and J genes are TRBV10-2 and TRBJ1-5; 8 bases align to TRBD1. V lost 6 bases, J lost 7 bases, and 17 bases stayed unmatched. CDR3 length: 17 residues. The germline V gene has CDR1 WSHSY and CDR2 SAAADI. The CDR3 loop reads CASRALGQGSVSQPQHF. The CDR3 nucleotides are TGCGCCAGCAGGGCCCTAGGACAGGGATCAGTATCACAGCCCCAGCATTTT.

The rearrangement uses TRBV10-3 and TRBJ2-7; the D gene is possibly TRBD1 (6 bases). The germline CDR1 and CDR2 sequences are ENHRY and SYGVKD. V was cut by 6 bases and J by 0 bases, with 12 bases left in between. The CDR3 has 14 amino acids. Written as DNA, the CDR3 is TGTGCCATCAGGGGGGCGGACAGCTCCTACGAGCAGTACTTC. It codes for CAIRGADSSYEQYF.

The CDR3 sequence: CASSPSGSRTDTQYF. CDR3 DNA: TGTGCCAGCAGTCCCTCGGGTAGTCGCACAGATACGCAGTATTTT. This chain links TRBV9 with TRBJ2-3, with D uncertain. The V end lost 5 bases, the J end lost 1 base, and 14 bases lay between the germline ends. CDR3 length: 15 residues. Germline CDR1 SGDLS, CDR2 YYNGEE.

The CDR3: CSASGTSGIWGYEQYF. As DNA, the CDR3 is TGCAGTGCTAGTGGGACTAGCGGGATCTGGGGCTACGAGCAGTACTTC. The chain joins TRBV20-1 to TRBJ2-7; 13 bases fit TRBD2. The CDR3 sequence is 16 residues long. Per germline, CDR1 DFQATT and CDR2 SNEGSKA (reference sequence). Trimming cost V 3 bases and J 3 bases; bases outside gene matches: 8.

The V and J genes are TRBV5-1 and TRBJ1-6; no clear D gene. CDR1 and CDR2 from the germline V gene are SGHRS and YFSETQ. Trimming removed 1 base at V and 8 bases at J, with 13 bases between. This CDR3 comprises 15 residues. CDR3 sequence (DNA): TGCGCCAGCAGCTTGACCTCTAGAAGTGATTCACCCCTCCACTTT. Its translation: CASSLTSRSDSPLHF.

CDR3 in DNA: TGTGCCAGCAGCCCGGCGGGGGTCCAAGAGACCCAGTACTTC. It encodes CASSPAGVQETQYF. V is TRBV7-2 and J is TRBJ2-5; 7 bases are shared with TRBD2. V lost 5 bases, J lost 1 base, and 4 bases stayed unmatched. The CDR3 loop spans 14 amino acids. Per germline, CDR1 SGHTA and CDR2 FQGNSA.

The genes are TRBV18 and TRBJ2-7; tentatively, D is TRBD1 (6 bases). Germline V gene lookup returns CDR1 KGHSH and CDR2 LQKENI. This CDR3 contains 14 residues. Between the trimmed V and J ends, which lost 3 bases and 4 bases, there was a span of 13 bases. CDR3 DNA: TGTGCCAGCTCACCGGCTTCGGACAGTTACGAGCAGTACTTC. Translating it yields CASSPASDSYEQYF.

The V and J genes are TRBV28 and TRBJ2-7; 8 positions match TRBD1. Germline-derived CDR1 and CDR2 are MDHEN and SYDVKM. This CDR3 is built from 14 residues. Trimming took 5 bases from V and 2 from J; bases not matched to a gene: 5. Written as DNA, the CDR3 is TGTGCCAGCAGTCAATTGACAGGGGCCTACGAGCAGTACTTC. Protein sequence: CASSQLTGAYEQYF.

The chain links TRBV6-5 to TRBJ2-1, with 10 nucleotides matching TRBD2. The CDR3 has 15 residues. The ends lost 7 bases at V and 4 bases at J; junction bases unmatched: 7. CDR1 and CDR2 (germline): MNHEY, SVGAGI. The CDR3 reads CASTVAGGWYNEQFF. The CDR3 region has the DNA TGTGCCAGCACCGTAGCGGGAGGATGGTACAATGAGCAGTTCTTC.

This clone was picked up one time. The gene calls are TRBV10-3 and TRBJ2-1, with TRBD2 matching 12 bases. Unmatched junction bases numbered 9, after V lost 10 bases and J lost 11 bases. CDR1 ENHRY and CDR2 SYGVKD come from the germline V gene. CDR3 size: 13 residues. In nucleotides, the CDR3 is TGTGCCACCCAGACTAGCGGGAGAGGACAGCAGTTCTTC. Its translation is CATQTSGRGQQFF.

About this clone itself: A much larger clone differs by one base, so this may be a read error. V gene TRBV28 combines with J gene TRBJ2-7; 7 bases line up with TRBD2. Unmatched junction bases numbered 6, after V lost 6 bases and J lost 1 base. Germline CDR1 reads MDHEN; CDR2 reads SYDVKM. The CDR3 totals 14 residues. CDR3 sequence (DNA): TGTGCCAGCAGCTCCGGGACTACTTCCTACGAGCAGTACTTC. Translation gives CASSSGTTSYEQYF.

The chain is built from TRBV28 and TRBJ1-5, with D hard to call. This CDR3 region has 15 residues. V gave up 5 bases and J gave up 3 bases, with 14 bases separating them. Germline loops: CDR1 MDHEN, CDR2 SYDVKM. CDR3 sequence reads: CASSPRYGSNQPQHF. CDR3 nucleotides: TGTGCCAGCAGTCCCCGGTACGGGTCCAATCAGCCCCAGCATTTT.

The chain links TRBV14 to TRBJ1-2; D is uncertain. From germline, CDR1 is SGHDN and CDR2 FVKESK. The CDR3 extends over 13 amino acids. The V end was cut by 4 bases, the J end by 0 bases, with 6 bases between. In nucleotides, the CDR3 is TGTGCCAGCAGCCCACAGCCTAACTATGGCTACACCTTC. Protein: CASSPQPNYGYTF.

The chain employs TRBV6-6 and TRBJ2-2, with 8 bases that match TRBD1. The CDR3 loop spans 13 amino acids. Per germline, CDR1 MNHNY and CDR2 SVGAGI (reference sequence). Trimming removed 6 bases from V and 5 bases from J; junction bases left unmatched: 2. DNA for the CDR3: TGTGCCAGCAGACAGGGGGGTACCGGGGAGCTGTTTTTT. Amino acids: CASRQGGTGELFF.

The chain carries TRBV6-5 and TRBJ2-7; 10 bases fit TRBD1. V shed 6 bases and J 6 bases; nucleotides not matched to a gene: 8. Germline V CDR1 and CDR2: MNHEY, SVGAGI. The CDR3 contains 14 residues. DNA of the CDR3: TGTGCCAGCAGACGGGACAGGGGAGAAGGCGAGCAGTACTTC. It is translated as CASRRDRGEGEQYF.

The chain has TRBV3-1 (or the pseudogene TRBV3-2) and TRBJ1-3, with D possibly TRBD1 on 6 matching bases. V was pared by 4 bases and J by 0 bases, with 13 bases between. The CDR3 length is 16 residues. The V gene's germline CDR1 is LGHDT and CDR2 YNNKEL (reference sequence). The CDR3 loop reads CASSPQGASSGNTIYF. CDR3 sequence (DNA): TGTGCCAGCAGCCCACAGGGCGCTAGCTCTGGAAACACCATATATTTT.

This chain uses TRBV7-3 with TRBJ2-3, with D perhaps matching TRBD2 (5 bases). Trimming cost V 2 bases and J 3 bases, with 6 bases left between them. This CDR3 has 13 residues. The germline V gene encodes CDR1 SGHTA and CDR2 FQGTGA. CDR3 residues: CASSLGGTDTQYF. The CDR3, as DNA: TGTGCCAGCAGCTTAGGAGGAACAGATACGCAGTATTTT.

V usage is TRBV16 and J usage is TRBJ1-1; tentative D call: TRBD1 (6 bases). CDR3 size: 15 residues. In germline, CDR1 is KGHSY, CDR2 FQNENV. V lost 4 bases and J 2 bases, leaving 14 bases between the germline ends. In DNA, the CDR3 is TGTGCCAGCAGCCCCAGGGACAAAGTAAACACTGAAGCTTTCTTT. Translating it yields CASSPRDKVNTEAFF.